The 9 T cell receptor beta chains in this list originate from one sample, sequenced in a study of blood T cell repertoires in COVID-19. Libraries were prepared by immunoSEQ multiplex PCR; TCRdb keeps only in-frame clonotypes and omits some of them. This table has 250,000 to 350,000 clones, nearly 90% appearing once. The sequenced sample consisted of PBMCs or T cells enriched from blood (not recorded which). These receptor sequences come from a woman in her fifties or sixties who had been exposed to COVID-19.

V and J are TRBV5-5 and TRBJ1-4; 9 bases are shared with TRBD1. The junction had 3 bases not matched to a gene; V was cut back by 4 bases and J by 5 bases. CDR3 size: 14 residues. Germline V gives CDR1 SGHKS, CDR2 YYEKEE (reference sequence). The CDR3 here is CASSGTGLNEKLFF. The CDR3 DNA reads TGTGCCAGCAGCGGGACAGGGTTAAATGAAAAACTGTTTTTT. The whole variable domain, filled in from reference TRBV5-5 and TRBJ1-4, reads DAGVTQSPTHLIKTRGQQVTLRCSPISGHKSVSWYQQVLGQGPQFIFQYYEKEERGRGNFPDRFSARQFPNYSSELNVNALLLGDSALYLCASSGTGLNEKLFFGSGTQLSVL.

The chain couples TRBV7-9 to TRBJ1-3; the D gene is possibly TRBD1 (5 bases). This CDR3 has 17 amino acids. CDR1 is SEHNR and CDR2 is FQNEAQ in the germline V gene (reference sequence). V lost 4 bases to trimming and J lost 0 bases, with 16 bases between them. The CDR3 region has the DNA TGTGCCAGCAGCTCCCGGGTTGGGGGGGACTCTGGAAACACCATATATTTT. Amino acids: CASSSRVGGDSGNTIYF.

The rearrangement uses TRBV7-2 and TRBJ1-1; D unclear. Looked up from germline, CDR1 is SGHTA and CDR2 is FQGNSA. The CDR3 runs to 13 residues. The V gene lost 5 bases and the J gene lost 4 bases, with 11 bases spanning the gap. The CDR3 bases are TGTGCCAGCAGCAAGAGGAGCTCCACTGAAGCTTTCTTT. Protein: CASSKRSSTEAFF.

The V call is TRBV11-2, the J call TRBJ1-6; 9 bases agree with TRBD1. V was clipped by 4 bases and J by 10 bases; unmatched bases: 8. CDR3 length: 15 residues. Germline V CDR1 and CDR2: SGHAT, FQNNGV. The CDR3 sequence: CASSSSGQGRSPLHF. The DNA for the CDR3 is TGTGCCAGCAGCTCGTCGGGACAGGGTCGCTCACCCCTCCACTTT.

CDR3 region: CASSPRTEGTQYF. CDR3 sequence (DNA): TGTGCCAGCAGCCCCCGGACGGAGGGGACCCAGTACTTC. The chain is built from TRBV11-2 and TRBJ2-5; D is possibly TRBD2 (6 bases). The CDR3 runs to 13 residues. V was trimmed by 5 bases and J by 7 bases, leaving 14 bases between them. Germline V gene lookup returns CDR1 SGHAT and CDR2 FQNNGV. The whole variable domain, filled in from reference TRBV11-2 and TRBJ2-5, reads EAGVAQSPRYKIIEKRQSVAFWCNPISGHATLYWYQQILGQGPKLLIQFQNNGVVDDSQLPKDRFSAERLKGVDSTLKIQPAKLEDSAVYLCASSPRTEGTQYFGPGTRLLVL.

J is TRBJ2-3 and V is TRBV28; D is possibly TRBD2 (6 bases). V was pared by 8 bases and J by 6 bases, with 15 bases between. Germline CDR1 is MDHEN and CDR2 is SYDVKM. CDR3 size: 13 residues. CDR3 nucleotides: TGTGCCAGCCAGGCGGCGGGGAGGGATACGCAGTATTTT. It yields the protein CASQAAGRDTQYF.

V is TRBV30 and J is TRBJ2-3; 8 nucleotides match TRBD2. Germline CDR1 is GTSNPN and CDR2 is SVGIG (reference sequence). The CDR3 length is 16 residues. The J segment lost 0 bases and the V segment lost 1 base, leaving 6 bases of the junction unmatched. The CDR3 loop is CAWSGLAGYSTDTQYF. DNA of the CDR3: TGTGCCTGGAGTGGGTTAGCGGGGTATAGCACAGATACGCAGTATTTT. The entire variable domain, with the rest obtained from reference TRBV30 and TRBJ2-3, is as follows: SQTIHQWPATLVQPVGSPLSLECTVEGTSNPNLYWYRQAAGRGLQLLFYSVGIGQISSEVPQNLSASRPQDRQFILSSKKLLLSDSGFYLCAWSGLAGYSTDTQYFGPGTRLTVL.

CDR3 coding DNA: TGTGCCAGCAGCTTGGCCGGGTCGGGTATGAACACTGAAGCTTTCTTT. Amino acids: CASSLAGSGMNTEAFF. J is TRBJ1-1 and V is TRBV5-5; D is unclear. The CDR3 is made up of 16 amino acids. Trimming left V 0 bases short and J 0 bases short, with 12 bases between. Germline V CDR1 and CDR2: SGHKS, YYEKEE (reference sequence).

This sequence joins TRBV30 and TRBJ1-2, with 12 positions matching TRBD1. The germline V gene has CDR1 GTSNPN and CDR2 SVGIG (reference sequence). J gave up 4 bases and V 4 bases, and 13 bases lay outside the gene matches. CDR3 length: 17 residues. The DNA of the CDR3 is TGTGCCTGGACCCCCGGGACAGGGGGCGAGACCCGCTATGGCTACACCTTC. Amino acid sequence: CAWTPGTGGETRYGYTF. Looking up the rest from reference TRBV30 and TRBJ1-2 gives the full variable domain: SQTIHQWPATLVQPVGSPLSLECTVEGTSNPNLYWYRQAAGRGLQLLFYSVGIGQISSEVPQNLSASRPQDRQFILSSKKLLLSDSGFYLCAWTPGTGGETRYGYTFGSGTRLTVV.